The present entry profiles one T cell receptor (beta chain) with its context. This sample is part of a study of beta chain features in type 1 diabetes. J was trimmed by 3 bases and V by 5 bases; bases with no gene match: 7. Per germline, CDR1 SGHTA and CDR2 FQGNSA. The CDR3 covers 15 residues. Expressed TCRB transcripts were sequenced because the entire RNA isolate underwent reverse transcription. Sequencing used immunoSEQ multiplex PCR; TCRdb keeps in-frame clones, though not all of them. The sample records under 450,000 clones, about 15% being singletons. This TCR was sampled from a man aged 25-40 years in good health. The sequencing input was naive CD4+ T cells from blood. The chain joins TRBV7-2 to TRBJ2-1, with TRBD1 matching 7 bases. The CDR3 sequence is CASSPQDRIYNEQFF. For the CDR3, the DNA is TGTGCCAGCAGCCCCCAGGACAGGATCTACAATGAGCAGTTCTTC.